This TCR beta chain was identified during a study of cytomegalovirus exposure and HLA in healthy donors. Study in general: Falling in the Caucasian-associated ancestry cluster were 81% of under 450 genotyped donors. Points from the study as a whole: In a later analysis, around 18,000 TCR beta sequences were associated with HLA alleles at 0.05 false discovery rate.

Primers included in the PCR were 60 Vbeta and 13 Jbeta primers. Profiled with immunoSEQ multiplex PCR; TCRdb holds only in-frame clones, not every one. The table records about 200,000 clones, approximately 85% of them present only once. In regard to this clone: Its cognate antigen is unknown.

Material for sequencing was PBMCs. This TCR was recovered from a woman aged 45-65 years in good health and CMV-seropositive.

CDR3 sequence reads: CASSKGVYNEQFF. The CDR3 DNA reads TGTGCCAGTTCGAAGGGGGTATACAATGAGCAGTTCTTC. V usage is TRBV28 and J usage is TRBJ2-1, with a possible D match to TRBD1 (6 bases). V lost 9 bases and J 4 bases, leaving 13 bases between the germline ends. The CDR3 has 13 amino acids. In germline, CDR1 is MDHEN, CDR2 SYDVKM. The variable domain in full, with the rest retrieved from reference TRBV28 and TRBJ2-1, is DVKVTQSSRYLVKRTGEKVFLECVQDMDHENMFWYRQDPGLGLRLIYFSYDVKMKEKGDIPEGYSVSREKKERFSLILESASTNQTSMYLCASSKGVYNEQFFGPGTRLTVL.